This section outlines one T cell receptor beta chain sequence together with its context. These data belong to a study of blood T cell repertoires in COVID-19. Study at large: Whether acute or convalescent, the COVID-19 samples came from the United States, Italy and Spain. From T cells, B-cell-depleted T cells, or PBMCs came the material, which was cDNA or gDNA.

The germline CDR1 and CDR2 sequences are SGHKS and YYEKEE (reference sequence). The V gene lost 0 bases and the J gene lost 2 bases, with 13 bases spanning the gap. The CDR3 is 16 amino acids. Per the authors' pipeline: The assay estimated nucleated cells by amplifying reference gene primers. TCRdb keeps only in-frame clones here, not all; method: immunoSEQ multiplex PCR. That table gives V, J and clone size, and the DNA gave D and trimming. The table lists under 200,000 clones, 90% of them singletons. Input material: peripheral blood. The J gene is TRBJ2-3, the V gene TRBV5-5; tentative D call: TRBD1 (5 bases). This TCR was recovered from a man aged 50-59 years with acute or convalescent COVID-19. The CDR3 DNA reads TGTGCCAGCAGCTTGGATGCAGGGCAGGCCACAGATACGCAGTATTTT. Amino acid sequence: CASSLDAGQATDTQYF. The variable domain in full, with the rest retrieved from reference TRBV5-5 and TRBJ2-3, is DAGVTQSPTHLIKTRGQQVTLRCSPISGHKSVSWYQQVLGQGPQFIFQYYEKEERGRGNFPDRFSARQFPNYSSELNVNALLLGDSALYLCASSLDAGQATDTQYFGPGTRLTVL.